The rows below give T cell receptor beta chains drawn from one sample of a study of blood T cell repertoires in COVID-19. Libraries were prepared by immunoSEQ multiplex PCR; TCRdb keeps only in-frame clonotypes and omits some of them. The table shows 300,000 to 400,000 clones, with 88% occurring only once. Material: PBMCs or T cells enriched from blood (not recorded which). Receptors originate from a man aged 25 to 40 who had recovered from COVID-19. The CDR3 runs from the conserved cysteine through the conserved F or W. Each record gives: clone size, D gene, CDR3 length, J gene, V gene, CDR3 protein, CDR3 DNA. A D gene is named only where the DNA matches it firmly. Part of the rows lack a size; the others show once, few, many or a class for expanded clones.

>.|.|15|TRBJ2-5|TRBV3-1/TRBV3-2
CASSRPPGTQETQYF
TGTGCCAGCAGCCGCCCGCCCGGGACTCAAGAGACCCAGTACTTC
>.|TRBD2|16|TRBJ2-7|TRBV7-6
CASSPPSGGTPYEQYF
TGTGCCAGCAGCCCCCCTAGCGGGGGAACGCCCTACGAGCAGTACTTC
>.|.|15|TRBJ1-5|TRBV15
CATSESPGHNLPQHF
TGTGCCACCAGCGAGTCCCCGGGACACAATTTGCCCCAGCATTTT
>once|TRBD1|14|TRBJ2-5|TRBV5-1
CASSSRGRHETQYF
TGCGCCAGCAGCTCCAGGGGGCGTCACGAGACCCAGTACTTC
>many|.|16|TRBJ2-3|TRBV7-9
CASSLRDSPESDTQYF
TGTGCCAGCAGCTTAAGGGACTCCCCTGAATCAGATACGCAGTATTTT
>.|TRBD1|16|TRBJ1-2|TRBV7-9
CASSLDDRGANYGYTF
TGTGCCAGCAGCTTAGACGACAGGGGGGCTAACTATGGCTACACCTTC
>.|.|11|TRBJ2-1|TRBV28
CASRQQGFGFF
TGTGCCAGCAGGCAACAGGGCTTTGGGTTCTTC
>once|TRBD2|15|TRBJ2-3|TRBV7-9
CASSRLAGATDTQYF
TGTGCCAGCAGCCGCCTAGCGGGGGCCACAGATACGCAGTATTTT
>.|.|13|TRBJ2-3|TRBV20-1
CSASFSTFDTQYF
TGCAGTGCTAGTTTTTCGACTTTTGATACGCAGTATTTT
>once|TRBD1|17|TRBJ2-1|TRBV25-1
CASSEFNSQGAYNEQFF
TGTGCCAGCAGTGAATTCAATAGCCAGGGGGCCTACAATGAGCAGTTCTTC
>.|TRBD1|14|TRBJ2-1|TRBV4-1
CASSQRTGGHEQFF
TGCGCCAGCAGCCAAAGGACAGGGGGACATGAGCAGTTCTTC
>.|.|13|TRBJ2-3|TRBV3-1/TRBV3-2
CASSQGRTDTQYF
TGTGCCAGCAGCCAAGGGAGGACAGATACGCAGTATTTT
>.|.|14|TRBJ1-5|TRBV24-1
CATSDLEANQPQHF
TGTGCCACCAGTGATTTGGAGGCAAATCAGCCCCAGCATTTT
>.|TRBD2|15|TRBJ2-7|TRBV6-5
CASSSSAGGTYEQYF
TGTGCCAGCAGTTCCTCAGCGGGGGGCACCTACGAGCAGTACTTC
>.|TRBD2|16|TRBJ2-2|TRBV19
CASSDASGGDTGELFF
TGTGCCAGTAGCGACGCTAGCGGGGGGGACACCGGGGAGCTGTTTTTT
>.|.|13|TRBJ2-7|TRBV28
CASSLSGLYEQYF
TGTGCCAGCAGTTTGTCAGGGCTCTACGAGCAGTACTTC
>.|.|13|TRBJ1-2|TRBV24-1
CATSDLLGSGYTF
TGTGCCACCAGTGATTTGCTAGGGAGCGGCTACACCTTC
>.|.|15|TRBJ2-1|TRBV7-7
CASSLELATYNEQFF
TGTGCCAGCAGCTTAGAACTAGCAACCTACAATGAGCAGTTCTTC
>.|.|12|TRBJ2-7|TRBV7-3
CASRQVGYEQYF
TGTGCCAGCAGACAGGTAGGCTACGAGCAGTACTTC
>few|TRBD1|14|TRBJ2-7|TRBV5-4
CASSRDRGTREQYF
TGTGCCAGCAGCCGAGACAGGGGGACACGGGAGCAGTACTTC
>few|TRBD1|14|TRBJ2-2|TRBV5-1
CASRPGTGDGELFF
TGCGCCAGCAGACCCGGGACAGGGGACGGGGAGCTGTTTTTT
>.|TRBD1|15|TRBJ1-6|TRBV7-9
CASSLGLTGSSPLHF
TGTGCCAGCAGCTTAGGTTTGACAGGGAGTTCACCCCTCCACTTT
>.|TRBD1|16|TRBJ2-1|TRBV24-1
CATSDPGGYSYNEQFF
TGTGCCACCAGTGATCCAGGGGGCTACTCCTACAATGAGCAGTTCTTC
>.|.|18|TRBJ2-2|TRBV4-2
CASSQQFITGSNTGELFF
TGTGCCAGCAGCCAACAATTTATTACAGGGAGTAACACCGGGGAGCTGTTTTTT
>.|TRBD1|16|TRBJ1-3|TRBV7-9
CASSLDGGQGRNTIYF
TGTGCCAGCAGCTTAGATGGGGGACAGGGGCGCAACACCATATATTTT
>.|.|15|TRBJ2-1|TRBV5-4
CASSLGAGPHNEQFF
TGTGCCAGCAGCTTGGGGGCGGGGCCCCACAATGAGCAGTTCTTC
>once|TRBD2|14|TRBJ2-7|TRBV28
CASSPPGGIYEQYF
TGTGCCAGCAGTCCCCCGGGGGGGATCTACGAGCAGTACTTC
>.|TRBD1|14|TRBJ2-7|TRBV27
CASSSPGTGHEQYF
TGTGCCAGCAGTTCCCCCGGGACAGGGCACGAGCAGTACTTC
>.|.|16|TRBJ1-1|TRBV19
CASSNRAGRGNTEAFF
TGTGCCAGTAGTAATAGGGCAGGGAGGGGGAACACTGAAGCTTTCTTT
>.|TRBD2|14|TRBJ2-3|TRBV7-3
CASSSSGGADTQYF
TGTGCCAGCAGCTCTAGCGGGGGGGCAGATACGCAGTATTTT
>.|.|14|TRBJ1-5|TRBV2
CASNENQANQPQHF
TGTGCCAGCAACGAAAATCAGGCAAATCAGCCCCAGCATTTT